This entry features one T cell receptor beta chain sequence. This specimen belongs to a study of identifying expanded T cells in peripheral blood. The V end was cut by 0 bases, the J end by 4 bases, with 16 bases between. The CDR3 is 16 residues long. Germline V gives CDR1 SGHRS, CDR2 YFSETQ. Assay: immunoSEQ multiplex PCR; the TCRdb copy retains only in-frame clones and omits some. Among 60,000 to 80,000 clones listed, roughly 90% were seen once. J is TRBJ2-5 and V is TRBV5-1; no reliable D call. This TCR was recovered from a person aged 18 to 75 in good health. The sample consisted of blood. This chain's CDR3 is CASSLDGWRTPETQYF. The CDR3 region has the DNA TGCGCCAGCAGCTTGGACGGGTGGCGAACCCCAGAGACCCAGTACTTC.